This T cell receptor beta chain was identified during a study of blood T cell repertoires in COVID-19. Germline CDR1 reads LNHDA; CDR2 reads SQIVND (reference sequence). This CDR3 has 15 amino acids. V was trimmed by 7 bases and J by 5 bases, leaving 21 bases between them. TCRdb's copy holds only in-frame clones and misses some; the assay was immunoSEQ multiplex PCR. The profile shows hundreds of thousands of clones, about 80% of them singletons. Sequencing was done on a sample of peripheral blood. The chain recombines TRBV19 with TRBJ2-7; D perhaps matches TRBD1 (5 bases). The sequence came from a woman aged 45-60 years who had recovered from COVID-19. CDR3 in amino acids: CASKVTGTGRNEQYF. In DNA, the CDR3 is TGTGCCAGTAAGGTTACGGGTACAGGTCGTAACGAGCAGTACTTC.